Each of the 15 T cell receptor beta chains below was sequenced from the same sample in a study of T cell repertoires in ileal Crohn's disease. The protocol was immunoSEQ multiplex PCR, while the TCRdb copy is restricted to in-frame clones and leaves out a portion. The sample consists of 10,000 to 15,000 clones, roughly 80% of them appearing once. Time point specified: neoterminal ileum biopsy at postoperative endoscopy, about 6 months after surgery. Sequencing was performed on ileal tissue. The source is an adult with Crohn's disease.

The CDR3: CASSLLQGFSEAFF. For the CDR3, the DNA is TGTGCCAGCAGCTTACTGCAGGGTTTCTCTGAAGCTTTCTTT. The chain employs TRBV7-2 and TRBJ1-1, with D maybe TRBD1 (5 bases). CDR1 and CDR2 from the germline V gene are SGHTA and FQGNSA. The CDR3 covers 14 residues. V was cut by 2 bases and J by 6 bases, with 13 bases left in between.

This rearrangement joins TRBV19 to TRBJ1-1; 9 bases are a match to TRBD1. V gave up 6 bases and J gave up 4 bases; unmatched junction bases: 9. In germline, CDR1 is LNHDA, CDR2 SQIVND (reference sequence). The CDR3 consists of 15 residues. Written as DNA, the CDR3 is TGTGCCAGTAGGACCGGGACAGGGCGGATCACTGAAGCTTTCTTT. Protein product: CASRTGTGRITEAFF.

The chain employs TRBV5-1 and TRBJ1-2, with D perhaps TRBD1 (6 bases). The CDR3 is made up of 15 amino acids. Germline-derived CDR1 and CDR2 are SGHRS and YFSETQ. V lost 4 bases and J 5 bases, leaving 18 bases between the germline ends. CDR3 in DNA: TGCGCCAGCAGCGCCGTAACAGGGAGCCCATATGGCTACACCTTC. Amino acids: CASSAVTGSPYGYTF.

The chain couples TRBV5-4 to TRBJ2-1, with D perhaps TRBD2 (6 bases). The V gene lost 0 bases and the J gene lost 0 bases, with 10 bases spanning the gap. The CDR3 is made up of 16 amino acids. Germline CDR1 is SGHNT and CDR2 is YYREEE (reference sequence). CDR3 coding DNA: TGTGCCAGCAGCTTGGAGGCCGGGAGCTCCTACAATGAGCAGTTCTTC. This codes for CASSLEAGSSYNEQFF. The entire variable domain, with the rest obtained from reference TRBV5-4 and TRBJ2-1, is as follows: ETGVTQSPTHLIKTRGQQVTLRCSSQSGHNTVSWYQQALGQGPQFIFQYYREEENGRGNFPPRFSGLQFPNYSSELNVNALELDDSALYLCASSLEAGSSYNEQFFGPGTRLTVL.

The rearrangement uses TRBV11-1 and TRBJ1-1; 9 nucleotides line up with TRBD1. The length of the CDR3 is 16 residues. The V and J ends lost 5 bases and 4 bases, in that order; junction bases with no gene match: 11. The germline V gene encodes CDR1 SGHAT and CDR2 FQDESV (reference sequence). CDR3 DNA sequence: TGTGCCAGCAGCAGAACACAGGGGGCGGGCGGCACTGAAGCTTTCTTT. Protein: CASSRTQGAGGTEAFF.

CDR3 DNA: TGCGCCAGCAGCTTGTTAGACAACACAGATACGCAGTATTTT. Translation: CASSLLDNTDTQYF. The V gene is TRBV5-1, the J gene TRBJ2-3; the D is unclear. Germline lookup yields CDR1 SGHRS and CDR2 YFSETQ. The CDR3 totals 14 residues. V dropped 1 base and J dropped 2 bases, with 8 bases sitting between them. Full variable domain (remainder filled in from reference TRBV5-1 and TRBJ2-3): KAGVTQTPRYLIKTRGQQVTLSCSPISGHRSVSWYQQTPGQGLQFLFEYFSETQRNKGNFPGRFSGRQFSNSRSEMNVSTLELGDSALYLCASSLLDNTDTQYFGPGTRLTVL.

This clone has a handful of counts. This rearrangement joins TRBV4-3 to TRBJ2-1; 7 bases map to TRBD1. J gave up 0 bases and V 5 bases, and 13 bases lay outside the gene matches. The CDR3 has 18 amino acids. Germline V gene sequence: CDR1 LGHNA, CDR2 YSLEER. CDR3 in amino acids: CASSYYRGGASSYNEQFF. For the CDR3, the DNA is TGCGCCAGCAGCTATTATAGAGGGGGCGCCAGCTCCTACAATGAGCAGTTCTTC.

The rearrangement joins TRBV27 to TRBJ2-6; D gene unclear. V lost 5 bases and J lost 0, with 5 bases in between. The CDR3 spans 14 residues. Looked up from germline, CDR1 is MNHEY and CDR2 is SMNVEV (reference sequence). Here the CDR3 reads CASSGNSGANVLTF. The CDR3 bases are TGTGCCAGCAGTGGCAACTCTGGGGCCAACGTCCTGACTTTC.

This clone came up a few times. The CDR3 sequence is CASSQVGTGLWTEAFF. CDR3 DNA sequence: TGTGCCAGCAGCCAGGTTGGGACAGGGTTATGGACTGAAGCTTTCTTT. This chain joins TRBV14 and TRBJ1-1; 9 nucleotides agree with TRBD1. V trimming: 3 bases; J trimming: 5 bases; junction bases outside the gene matches: 10. The CDR3 totals 16 residues. Germline lookup yields CDR1 SGHDN and CDR2 FVKESK.

The rearrangement joins TRBV2 to TRBJ2-7, with D uncertain. The CDR3 contains 13 residues. Germline V gives CDR1 SNHLY, CDR2 FYNNEI. V was clipped by 6 bases and J by 0 bases, with 9 bases between them. The CDR3 DNA is TGTGCCAGCAGCGGAGACTTCTCCTACGAGCAGTACTTC. Amino acid sequence: CASSGDFSYEQYF.

V gene TRBV28 combines with J gene TRBJ1-4; D may be TRBD1 (5 bases). The CDR3 contains 14 residues. Germline CDR1 MDHEN, CDR2 SYDVKM. Trimming took off 4 bases at V and 8 bases at J, with 14 bases between the two ends. CDR3 DNA sequence: TGTGCCAGCAGTTCACACAGGATATTGGAAAAACTGTTTTTT. It specifies CASSSHRILEKLFF.

V gene TRBV7-9 combines with J gene TRBJ2-3; D is undetermined. CDR3 size: 12 residues. CDR1 and CDR2 from the germline V gene are SEHNR and FQNEAQ (reference sequence). Between the trimmed V and J ends, which lost 5 bases and 2 bases, there was a span of 5 bases. The CDR3, as DNA: TGTGCCAGCAGCCTCCTCACAGATACGCAGTATTTT. Translated, it gives CASSLLTDTQYF.

The chain couples TRBV28 to TRBJ1-1; 9 nucleotides agree with TRBD1. Trimming removed 6 bases from V and 5 bases from J; junction bases left unmatched: 19. CDR3 length: 18 amino acids. Germline CDR1 reads MDHEN; CDR2 reads SYDVKM. In DNA, the CDR3 is TGTGCCAGCAGGCCCGGGACAGGGTTTCTAGGGACGAGAACTGAAGCTTTCTTT. This codes for CASRPGTGFLGTRTEAFF.

The genes are TRBV7-6 and TRBJ2-2, with 10 bases aligning to TRBD1. CDR3 length equals 18 residues. Germline V CDR1 and CDR2: SGHVS, FNYEAQ. With 5 bases clipped from V and 5 bases from J, the junction kept 14 bases outside the gene matches. Here the CDR3 reads CASSVSWDRGRRTGELFF. The CDR3 nucleotides read TGTGCCAGCAGCGTTTCTTGGGACAGGGGAAGGAGGACCGGGGAGCTGTTTTTT.

The genes are TRBV11-1 and TRBJ1-6, with a tentative D call TRBD1 (6 bases). Trimming took off 2 bases at V and 10 bases at J, with 9 bases between the two ends. CDR3 length equals 13 residues. The germline CDR1 and CDR2 sequences are SGHAT and FQDESV (reference sequence). Here the CDR3 reads CASSLQGSSPLHF. Here the CDR3 DNA reads TGTGCCAGCAGCTTACAGGGGTCCTCACCCCTCCACTTT.